Listed here are 20 T cell receptor beta chains from one sample, sequenced in a study of T cell responses to AZD1222 COVID-19 vaccine. The method was immunoSEQ multiplex PCR; TCRdb's version includes in-frame clones alone and lacks a portion of them. This sample has around 150,000 clones; around nine tenths occur once, and the top ten carry around 3.1%. Material: peripheral blood, obtained 28 days after the second AZD1222 dose. The receptors derive from an adult who received the AZD1222 COVID-19 vaccine.

Worth noting for this clone: The junction does not match germline at one end; this may be a read error. The CDR3 is CASTQGERDGTDTQYF. The CDR3 DNA is TGTGCCAGCACCCAAGGGGAGCGGGATGGCACAGATACGCAGTATTTT. The chain employs TRBV4-2 and TRBJ2-3; 7 nucleotides agree with TRBD2. The germline gives CDR1 LGHNA, CDR2 YNFKEQ. This CDR3 region has 16 residues.

The V call is TRBV15, the J call TRBJ2-3; D possibly corresponds to TRBD2 (6 bases). The germline CDR1 and CDR2 sequences are LNHNV and YYDKDF (reference sequence). Trimming pared 1 base from V and 4 bases from J, leaving 12 bases between. The CDR3 is 15 residues long. The CDR3 region is CATSRGLVAADTQYF. In DNA form, the CDR3 reads TGTGCCACCAGCAGAGGACTAGTCGCAGCAGATACGCAGTATTTT.

This chain uses TRBV12-3 or TRBV12-4 with TRBJ1-3; the D is unclear. The CDR3 totals 13 residues. V was clipped by 9 bases and J by 2 bases, with 11 bases between them. CDR3 nucleotides: TGTGCCAGACTCGGGAAACCTGGAAACACCATATATTTT. This encodes CARLGKPGNTIYF.

The gene calls are TRBV18 and TRBJ2-1, with D unclear. The CDR3 sequence is 11 residues long. With 6 bases removed from V and 6 bases from J, the gap between germline ends came to 6 bases. The germline gives CDR1 KGHSH, CDR2 LQKENI. CDR3 DNA: TGTGCCAGCTCGGCCGGCAATGAGCAGTTCTTC. It translates to CASSAGNEQFF.

The V and J genes are TRBV18 and TRBJ1-2; no clear D gene. The CDR3 is 14 amino acids. With 1 base removed from V and 4 bases from J, the gap between germline ends came to 10 bases. CDR1 and CDR2 from the germline V gene are KGHSH and LQKENI. The CDR3: CASSPQRARYGYTF. CDR3 DNA: TGTGCCAGCTCACCACAACGGGCACGCTATGGCTACACCTTC.

The chain is built from TRBV29-1 and TRBJ1-1; TRBD1 is a possible D gene (6 bases). The CDR3 is made up of 12 amino acids. Germline V gives CDR1 SQVTM, CDR2 ANQGSEA. V was cut by 4 bases and J by 0 bases, with 6 bases left in between. CDR3: CSVGTVNTEAFF. The CDR3 nucleotides read TGCAGCGTTGGGACAGTGAACACTGAAGCTTTCTTT.

The chain is built from TRBV6-1 and TRBJ1-1, with D maybe TRBD1 (5 bases). This CDR3 contains 12 residues. Trimming took off 2 bases at V and 11 bases at J, with 12 bases between the two ends. Germline V lookup: CDR1 MNHNS, CDR2 SASEGT. The CDR3 here is CASSESGIRAFF. CDR3 in DNA: TGTGCCAGCAGTGAATCAGGGATCAGGGCTTTCTTT.

The chain has TRBV5-4 and TRBJ2-2; tentative D call: TRBD1 (5 bases). Trimming pared 3 bases from V and 5 bases from J, leaving 17 bases between. The CDR3 sequence is 16 residues long. Germline CDR1 is SGHNT and CDR2 is YYREEE (reference sequence). CDR3 coding DNA: TGTGCCAGCAGCTCCCCGAGACAGAAGGGAACCGGGGAGCTGTTTTTT. It codes for CASSSPRQKGTGELFF.

The chain recombines TRBV12-3 or TRBV12-4 with TRBJ1-6; the D gene is possibly TRBD1 (5 bases). Trimming took 5 bases from V and 13 from J, leaving 15 bases between them. This CDR3 contains 13 residues. This CDR3 is CASSHPQGEPLHF. As DNA, the CDR3 is TGTGCCAGCAGTCACCCCCAGGGAGAGCCCCTCCACTTT.

This clone was seen many times. The genes are TRBV2 and TRBJ2-1, with D possibly being TRBD1 (5 bases). The CDR3 runs to 15 residues. Trimming took 6 bases from V and 5 from J, leaving 17 bases between them. Per germline, CDR1 SNHLY and CDR2 FYNNEI. This CDR3 is CASRQPPTVNNEQFF. The CDR3 DNA is TGTGCCAGCAGGCAGCCTCCGACAGTTAACAATGAGCAGTTCTTC.

This chain connects TRBV29-1 to TRBJ2-2, with no clear D. Trimming took 4 bases from V and 6 from J, leaving 9 bases between them. The CDR3 contains 12 residues. CDR1 and CDR2 from the germline V gene are SQVTM and ANQGSEA. The CDR3 bases are TGCAGCGTTGCCCCTGTTCCCGGGGAGCTGTTTTTT. Translation gives CSVAPVPGELFF.

The chain links TRBV25-1 to TRBJ2-1; D is unclear. V lost 8 bases and J lost 0, with 14 bases in between. Germline assignment: CDR1 MGHDK and CDR2 SYGVNS. The CDR3 loop spans 15 amino acids. In nucleotides, the CDR3 is TGTGCCAGCGGTTCCCCGCAGAGCTCCTACAATGAGCAGTTCTTC. Protein product: CASGSPQSSYNEQFF.

The chain uses TRBV11-3 and TRBJ2-7, with D possibly called TRBD1 or TRBD2 (5 bases each). The V end was cut by 5 bases, the J end by 3 bases, with 11 bases between. Germline CDR1 is SGHNT and CDR2 is YENEEA. This CDR3 spans 13 amino acids. CDR3 in amino acids: CASSPGRSYEQYF. The CDR3 coding sequence is TGTGCCAGCAGCCCGGGACGGAGCTACGAGCAGTACTTC.

This clone was counted a single time. This sequence joins TRBV24-1 and TRBJ2-5, with D possibly called TRBD1 or TRBD2 (5 bases each). Trimming cost V 1 base and J 3 bases, with 14 bases left between them. The CDR3 is 16 residues long. Germline V gene sequence: CDR1 KGHDR, CDR2 SFDVKD. For the CDR3, the DNA is TGTGCCACCAGTGATTTTCCAGGGACCCCTAAAGAGACCCAGTACTTC. It codes for CATSDFPGTPKETQYF.

The V gene is TRBV5-1, the J gene TRBJ2-3; 7 bases align to TRBD2. V was pared by 6 bases and J by 6 bases, with 10 bases of the junction left unmatched. Germline assignment: CDR1 SGHRS and CDR2 YFSETQ. The CDR3 runs to 14 residues. The CDR3 loop is CASTPSGIVDTQYF. The CDR3 DNA follows: TGCGCCAGCACCCCGAGCGGGATTGTGGATACGCAGTATTTT.

This chain joins TRBV27 and TRBJ1-2, with a possible D match to TRBD1 (5 bases). The CDR3 totals 14 residues. The germline CDR1 and CDR2 sequences are MNHEY and SMNVEV (reference sequence). Trimming stripped 3 bases from V and 3 bases from J, with 11 bases between. CDR3 sequence reads: CASSLTVSDYGYTF. DNA of the CDR3: TGTGCCAGCAGTTTGACAGTAAGCGACTATGGCTACACCTTC.

The chain joins TRBV7-2 to TRBJ2-5; a possible D gene is TRBD2 (6 bases). Germline loops: CDR1 SGHTA, CDR2 FQGNSA. V shed 0 bases and J shed 2 bases, with 10 bases lying between them. The CDR3 has 15 residues. CDR3 nucleotide sequence: TGTGCCAGCAGCTTAGCTGCGGGGATACAAGAGACCCAGTACTTC. Translated, it gives CASSLAAGIQETQYF. The whole variable domain, remainder taken from reference TRBV7-2 and TRBJ2-5, is GAGVSQSPSNKVTEKGKDVELRCDPISGHTALYWYRQSLGQGLEFLIYFQGNSAPDKSGLPSDRFSAERTGGSVSTLTIQRTQQEDSAVYLCASSLAAGIQETQYFGPGTRLLVL.

This chain links TRBV12-5 with TRBJ2-7; D is uncertain. The germline CDR1 and CDR2 sequences are LGHNT and FRNRAP. The ends were cut back, 0 bases at V and 7 bases at J, with 7 bases in the middle. This CDR3 comprises 12 residues. The CDR3 is CASGLVVGEQYF. The CDR3 region has the DNA TGTGCTAGTGGTTTGGTAGTAGGGGAGCAGTACTTC.

In its sample, this clone was seen a few times. This chain links TRBV4-1 with TRBJ2-1; TRBD2 matches at 12 bases. The J segment lost 8 bases and the V segment lost 4 bases, leaving 12 bases of the junction unmatched. Germline V gene sequence: CDR1 MGHRA, CDR2 YSYEKL. The CDR3 is 17 residues long. CDR3 sequence (DNA): TGCGCCAGCAGCCGACCTTGGCCGGGACTAGCGGGCGATGAGCAGTTCTTC. It specifies CASSRPWPGLAGDEQFF.

The V call is TRBV5-1, the J call TRBJ1-1; 8 nucleotides agree with TRBD1. Germline trimming cut 0 bases from V and 11 bases from J; bases unmatched to any gene: 12. The germline V gene encodes CDR1 SGHRS and CDR2 YFSETQ. CDR3 length equals 15 residues. As DNA, the CDR3 is TGCGCCAGCAGCTTGGTGACCGGGACAGGACGTGAGGCTTTCTTT. This gives the protein CASSLVTGTGREAFF. Full variable domain (missing parts from reference TRBV5-1 and TRBJ1-1): KAGVTQTPRYLIKTRGQQVTLSCSPISGHRSVSWYQQTPGQGLQFLFEYFSETQRNKGNFPGRFSGRQFSNSRSEMNVSTLELGDSALYLCASSLVTGTGREAFFGQGTRLTVV.